This T cell receptor beta chain was observed in a study of T cells expressing NK-cell markers. In the study overall: Sorted CD3+CD56+NKG2C+, CD3+CD56+NKG2C- and CD3+CD56-NKG2C+ T-cell subsets were beta-chain profiled. Findings of the study overall: In more than 5 donors, dominant CD3+CD56+NKG2C+ clonotypes ranked among the top 10 CD8+ clonotypes. The study found these clonotypes also leading the CD3+CD56-NKG2C+ fraction in four donors.

Germline assignment: CDR1 SGHTA and CDR2 FQGNSA. This CDR3 comprises 15 residues. Synthesis of TCR beta cDNA relied on 5'RACE template switching carrying UMIs. TCRdb reprocessed the 5' RACE reads and stores each CDR3 protein as one record, lacking DNA. In all, the sample yields about 160,000 distinct CDR3 sequences. Regarding this clonotype: What it recognizes is unknown.

The sample consisted of blood T cells: a sorted CD56 or NKG2C T cell subset, CD4+ or CD8+ T cells, or bulk PBMC T cells (not recorded which). The chain has TRBV7-2 and TRBJ2-1. The receptor comes from a woman between 18 and 70 years old in good health. The CDR3 reads CASSSGLPLWDEQFF. Looking up the rest from reference TRBV7-2 and TRBJ2-1 gives the full variable domain: GAGVSQSPSNKVTEKGKDVELRCDPISGHTALYWYRQSLGQGLEFLIYFQGNSAPDKSGLPSDRFSAERTGGSVSTLTIQRTQQEDSAVYLCASSSGLPLWDEQFFGPGTRLTVL.